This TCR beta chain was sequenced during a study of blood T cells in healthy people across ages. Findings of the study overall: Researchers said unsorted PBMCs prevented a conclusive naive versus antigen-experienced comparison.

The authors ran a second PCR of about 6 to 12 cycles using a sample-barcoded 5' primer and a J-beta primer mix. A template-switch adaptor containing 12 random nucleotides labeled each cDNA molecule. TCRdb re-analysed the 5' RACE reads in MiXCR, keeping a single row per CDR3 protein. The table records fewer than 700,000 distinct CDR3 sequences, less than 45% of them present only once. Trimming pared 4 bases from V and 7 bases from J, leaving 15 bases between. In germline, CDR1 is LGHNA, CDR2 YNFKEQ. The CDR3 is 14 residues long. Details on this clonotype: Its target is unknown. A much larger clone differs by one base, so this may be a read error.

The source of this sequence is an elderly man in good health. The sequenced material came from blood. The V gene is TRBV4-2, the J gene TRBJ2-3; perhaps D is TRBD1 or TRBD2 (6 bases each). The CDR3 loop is CASSRVGGLNTQYF. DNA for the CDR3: TGTGCCAGCAGCCGAGTCGGGGGCTTAAATACGCAGTATTTT.